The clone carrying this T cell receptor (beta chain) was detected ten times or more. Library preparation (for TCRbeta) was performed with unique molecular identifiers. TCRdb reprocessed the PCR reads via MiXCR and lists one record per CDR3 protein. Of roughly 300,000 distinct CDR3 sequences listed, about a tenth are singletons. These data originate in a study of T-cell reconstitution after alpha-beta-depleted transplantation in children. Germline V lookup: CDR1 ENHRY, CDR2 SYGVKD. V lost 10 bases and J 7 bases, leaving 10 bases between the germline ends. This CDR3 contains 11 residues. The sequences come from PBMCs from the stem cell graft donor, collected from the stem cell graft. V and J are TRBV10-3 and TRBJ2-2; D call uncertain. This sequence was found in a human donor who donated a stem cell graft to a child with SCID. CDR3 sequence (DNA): TGTGCCACCACCCTAGGCGGGGAGCTGTTTTTT. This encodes CATTLGGELFF.